These 30 T cell receptor beta chains originate from one sample sequenced in a study of blood T cells in healthy people across ages. Next came a second PCR, run for about 6 to 11 cycles, which used a sample-barcoded 5' primer along with a J-beta primer mix. TCRdb itself ran the 5' RACE reads through MiXCR, one entry per CDR3 protein. In the table there are roughly 1 million distinct CDR3 sequences, less than 25% of which are singletons. Another study also made use of these data, one on T cells of mothers and their children.

Material for sequencing was blood. The receptors shown here come from a girl aged 2 to 9 in good health.

This clonotype was counted only a few times. Written as DNA, the CDR3 is TGCAGTGCTAGGATCCAGCGGGGAAGCACAGATACGCAGTATTTT. Translation: CSARIQRGSTDTQYF. V gene TRBV20-1 combines with J gene TRBJ2-3, with 7 bases fitting TRBD2. The CDR3 is 15 amino acids. V lost 3 bases, J lost 0 bases, and 6 bases stayed unmatched. Germline V CDR1 and CDR2: DFQATT, SNEGSKA (reference sequence).

This clonotype showed up just a few times. This chain joins TRBV2 and TRBJ2-1; D is undetermined. The CDR3 has 15 amino acids. The germline V and J ends were trimmed by 4 bases and 0 bases, with 10 bases remaining between them. CDR1 is SNHLY and CDR2 is FYNNEI in the germline V gene. The CDR3 is CASSGQRSSYNEQFF. The CDR3 bases are TGTGCCAGCAGTGGTCAAAGGAGCTCCTACAATGAGCAGTTCTTC. Full variable domain (missing parts from reference TRBV2 and TRBJ2-1): EPEVTQTPSHQVTQMGQEVILRCVPISNHLYFYWYRQILGQKVEFLVSFYNNEISEKSEIFDDQFSVERPDGSNFTLKIRSTKLEDSAMYFCASSGQRSSYNEQFFGPGTRLTVL.

This clonotype was observed a few times. The V call is TRBV12-3 or TRBV12-4, the J call TRBJ1-5; 7 nucleotides align to TRBD1. After removal of 6 bases from V and 8 bases from J, the junction contained 7 bases not matched to a gene. This CDR3 contains 13 residues. For the CDR3, the DNA is TGTGCCAGCAGCCAGGGGGGCGGAAAGCCCCAGCATTTT. Encoded protein: CASSQGGGKPQHF.

The rearrangement links TRBV7-3 to TRBJ2-3; a weak D match, TRBD2 (7 bases). CDR3 length: 15 amino acids. Trimming took 5 bases from V and 4 from J, leaving 16 bases between them. Germline values: CDR1 SGHTA, CDR2 FQGTGA. Here the CDR3 reads CASSHTGGGSDTQYF. The DNA for the CDR3 is TGTGCCAGCAGCCATACGGGGGGCGGCTCAGATACGCAGTATTTT.

This rearrangement joins TRBV20-1 to TRBJ2-2, with D unclear. Germline V gives CDR1 DFQATT, CDR2 SNEGSKA (reference sequence). V gave up 0 bases and J gave up 9 bases, with 8 bases separating them. CDR3 length equals 12 residues. This CDR3 is CSARDDRRELFF. The CDR3, as DNA: TGCAGTGCTAGAGATGATCGGCGGGAGCTGTTTTTT.

Only a few counts were recorded for this clonotype. Germline is not matched at one junction end, which may reflect a read error. The rearrangement joins TRBV12-3 or TRBV12-4 to TRBJ2-7; 9 positions agree with TRBD1. CDR3 length: 14 amino acids. CDR3 loop: CASRSGTGNYEQHF. CDR3 bases: TGTGCCAGCAGATCCGGGACAGGGAACTACGAGCAGCACTTC.

The V call is TRBV4-2, the J call TRBJ2-7, with D hard to call. The CDR3 has 10 amino acids. Germline assignment: CDR1 LGHNA and CDR2 YNFKEQ. V was clipped by 2 bases and J by 5 bases, with 1 base between them. The CDR3 DNA reads as TGTGCCAGCAGCCAAAACGAGCAGTACTTC. Its protein product is CASSQNEQYF.

This clonotype was seen ten or more times. The V gene is TRBV4-3, the J gene TRBJ1-2; D may be TRBD1 (5 bases). V lost 0 bases and J 8 bases, leaving 13 bases between the germline ends. CDR1 and CDR2 from the germline V gene are LGHNA and YSLEER. This CDR3 is built from 14 residues. This CDR3 is CASSQERGLLGYTF. CDR3 coding DNA: TGCGCCAGCAGCCAAGAGAGGGGACTGCTCGGCTACACCTTC.

The rearrangement links TRBV7-9 to TRBJ2-5, with D perhaps assigned TRBD1 or TRBD2 (6 bases each). Germline CDR1 is SEHNR and CDR2 is FQNEAQ (reference sequence). The ends were cut back, 1 base at V and 0 bases at J, with 9 bases in the middle. The CDR3 covers 15 residues. The CDR3 here is CASSLVGGYQETQYF. Here the CDR3 DNA reads TGTGCCAGCAGCTTAGTAGGGGGGTACCAAGAGACCCAGTACTTC.

This clonotype was counted many times. This sequence joins TRBV12-3 or TRBV12-4 and TRBJ2-5; 11 bases line up with TRBD2. Near its end, the DNA agrees better with TRBJ2-7, so the J call may be wrong. This CDR3 has 14 residues. This chain's CDR3 is CASSLGLAAYEQYF. CDR3 DNA sequence: TGTGCCAGCAGCCTGGGACTAGCGGCCTACGAGCAGTACTTC.

The chain employs TRBV20-1 and TRBJ2-3; no firm D call. The CDR3 is 14 amino acids. Germline V CDR1 and CDR2: DFQATT, SNEGSKA (reference sequence). Trimming removed 6 bases at V and 2 bases at J, with 15 bases between. In DNA form, the CDR3 reads TGCAGTGCCCCAAAGCGTGACTTCACAGATACGCAGTATTTT. It specifies CSAPKRDFTDTQYF.

This clonotype was observed once. The chain has TRBV3-1 and TRBJ1-3; D unclear. Germline V lookup: CDR1 LGHDT, CDR2 YNNKEL (reference sequence). V dropped 4 bases and J dropped 0 bases, with 16 bases sitting between them. There are 17 residues in the CDR3. The CDR3 loop is CASSLSADWSSGNTIYF. In DNA form, the CDR3 reads TGTGCCAGCAGCCTAAGTGCGGACTGGAGCTCTGGAAACACCATATATTTT.

This clonotype was seen a few times. The chain links TRBV21-1 to TRBJ1-1; TRBD1, the D gene given by the table, was not confirmed from the DNA. TRBV21-1 is classified as a pseudogene. CDR3 size: 15 residues. Here the CDR3 reads CASSKVNRGNTEAFF. The CDR3 nucleotides are TGTGCCAGCAGCAAGGTTAACAGGGGGAACACTGAAGCTTTCTTT.

V is TRBV28 and J is TRBJ1-2, with TRBD1 as a possible D gene (5 bases). Germline-derived CDR1 and CDR2 are MDHEN and SYDVKM. This CDR3 is built from 15 residues. Trimming took off 10 bases at V and 4 bases at J, with 22 bases between the two ends. This CDR3 reads CATWGGVPDLYGYTF. The CDR3 DNA reads as TGTGCCACCTGGGGGGGGGTACCGGATCTCTATGGCTACACCTTC.

For the CDR3, the DNA is TGTGCCAGCAGCCCGGGACTATCAGGGGACACTGAAGCTTTCTTT. Protein product: CASSPGLSGDTEAFF. The chain employs TRBV13 and TRBJ1-1; weak D call: TRBD1 (6 bases). CDR3 length equals 15 residues. Trimming stripped 5 bases from V and 3 bases from J, with 16 bases between. Germline-derived CDR1 and CDR2 are PRHDT and FYEKMQ (reference sequence).

The rearrangement uses TRBV7-9 and TRBJ2-1; perhaps TRBD2 as D (6 bases). V was pared by 4 bases and J by 8 bases, with 12 bases between. Germline V gives CDR1 SEHNR, CDR2 FQNEAQ (reference sequence). The CDR3 totals 13 residues. The CDR3 bases are TGTGCCAGCAGCTCGACTAGTGACGATGAGCAGTTCTTC. This gives the protein CASSSTSDDEQFF. The full variable domain, in which reference TRBV7-9 and TRBJ2-1 provide the parts outside the CDR3, is DTGVSQNPRHKITKRGQNVTFRCDPISEHNRLYWYRQTLGQGPEFLTYFQNEAQLEKSRLLSDRFSAERPKGSFSTLEIQRTEQGDSAMYLCASSSTSDDEQFFGPGTRLTVL.

There are a few counts of this clonotype. J is TRBJ2-1 and V is TRBV9; D gene uncertain. The CDR3 is made up of 12 amino acids. Germline assignment: CDR1 SGDLS and CDR2 YYNGEE. V was cut by 0 bases and J by 9 bases, with 7 bases left in between. In nucleotides, the CDR3 is TGTGCCAGCAGCGTAGGACCGGGTGAGCAGTTCTTC. Residues: CASSVGPGEQFF.

This clonotype was found a few times. The chain uses TRBV7-8 and TRBJ2-2; the match to TRBD1 covers 9 bases. Germline V CDR1 and CDR2: SGHVS, FQNEAQ. Trimming at V came to 3 bases and at J to 1 base, leaving 15 bases not matched to a gene. This CDR3 spans 20 amino acids. This CDR3 is CASSFPTRPDRGWNTGELFF. The CDR3 DNA sequence: TGTGCCAGCAGCTTCCCCACCCGCCCGGACAGGGGCTGGAACACCGGGGAGCTGTTTTTT. Filled out from reference TRBV7-8 and TRBJ2-2, the complete variable domain reads GAGVSQSPRYKVAKRGQDVALRCDPISGHVSLFWYQQALGQGPEFLTYFQNEAQLDKSGLPSDRFFAERPEGSVSTLKIQRTQQEDSAVYLCASSFPTRPDRGWNTGELFFGEGSRLTVL.

The chain carries TRBV4-3 and TRBJ2-5; D may be TRBD1 or TRBD2 (5 bases each). CDR3 length: 14 amino acids. V was clipped by 0 bases and J by 2 bases, with 7 bases between them. Germline V CDR1 and CDR2: LGHNA, YSLEER. CDR3 sequence: CASSQEGPQETQYF. The CDR3 nucleotides read TGCGCCAGCAGCCAAGAGGGACCACAAGAGACCCAGTACTTC.

This chain connects TRBV12-3 or TRBV12-4 to TRBJ1-1, with TRBD1 as a possible D gene (5 bases). V was clipped by 5 bases and J by 6 bases, with 19 bases between them. The CDR3 spans 15 residues. CDR3 protein: CASSDLWGEMPEAFF. The CDR3 DNA is TGTGCCAGCAGTGACCTCTGGGGGGAAATGCCTGAAGCTTTCTTT.

Only a few counts were recorded for this clonotype. The chain couples TRBV7-3 to TRBJ2-3; the match to TRBD1 covers 8 bases. Unmatched junction bases numbered 9, after V lost 8 bases and J lost 2 bases. Germline lookup yields CDR1 SGHTA and CDR2 FQGTGA. The CDR3 length is 15 residues. The CDR3 coding sequence is TGTGCCAGCTCCAGACAGGGGCTCCACACAGATACGCAGTATTTT. Protein: CASSRQGLHTDTQYF.

The chain joins TRBV7-2 to TRBJ2-5; 9 nucleotides match TRBD1. V shed 5 bases and J 3 bases; nucleotides not matched to a gene: 7. This CDR3 region has 15 residues. The germline gives CDR1 SGHTA, CDR2 FQGNSA. The CDR3: CASSPGDRAEETQYF. DNA of the CDR3: TGTGCCAGCAGCCCGGGGGACAGGGCAGAAGAGACCCAGTACTTC.

This clonotype was seen more than once but under ten times. The chain is built from TRBV7-2 and TRBJ2-1; 7 bases line up with TRBD2. V dropped 6 bases and J dropped 8; count of bases not matched to a gene: 10. Per the germline V gene, CDR1 is SGHTA and CDR2 is FQGNSA. The CDR3 totals 14 residues. In nucleotides, the CDR3 is TGTGCCAGCAGACTACGGGAGGCCCCCGATGAGCAGTTCTTC. It encodes CASRLREAPDEQFF.

The chain carries TRBV4-3 and TRBJ2-5, with 8 nucleotides matching TRBD1. The J call is doubtful: the DNA matches TRBJ2-7 better. Germline V gene sequence: CDR1 LGHNA, CDR2 YSLEER. This CDR3 has 15 residues. The CDR3 loop reads CASSQAGTGSYEQYF. In DNA form, the CDR3 reads TGCGCCAGCAGCCAAGCGGGGACAGGTTCCTACGAGCAGTACTTC.

The CDR3 protein is CSAHIFLAGGPYTDTQYF. The CDR3 DNA is TGCAGTGCCCACATCTTTCTAGCGGGAGGGCCGTATACAGATACGCAGTATTTT. The chain uses TRBV20-1 and TRBJ2-3; 12 bases map to TRBD2. V lost 6 bases, J lost 3 bases, and 16 bases stayed unmatched. The germline V gene has CDR1 DFQATT and CDR2 SNEGSKA (reference sequence). This CDR3 is built from 18 residues.

CDR3 region: CSVRGGWQFF. The CDR3 nucleotides are TGCAGCGTTCGGGGAGGGTGGCAGTTCTTC. This rearrangement joins TRBV29-1 to TRBJ2-5; TRBD2 matches at 7 bases. The J call may be incorrect, as the DNA end agrees better with TRBJ2-1. This CDR3 spans 10 amino acids. CDR1 SQVTM and CDR2 ANQGSEA come from the germline V gene.

This clonotype was seen only a few times. The rearrangement links TRBV7-8 to TRBJ2-5, with 13 positions matching TRBD2. The J call could be wrong; TRBJ2-7 is a better fit for the DNA end. Germline V lookup: CDR1 SGHVS, CDR2 FQNEAQ. The CDR3 covers 19 residues. The CDR3 protein is CASSLPRELAGGKSYEQYF. In nucleotides, the CDR3 is TGTGCCAGCAGCCTTCCCCGTGAACTAGCGGGGGGGAAATCCTACGAGCAGTACTTC.

This clonotype appeared a few times. The rearrangement links TRBV7-2 to TRBJ1-5; D is undetermined. This CDR3 contains 14 residues. Germline loops: CDR1 SGHTA, CDR2 FQGNSA. V was clipped by 1 base and J by 9 bases, with 13 bases between them. CDR3 bases: TGTGCCAGCAGCTTAGGGGGTCTTGCGGCGCCCCAGCATTTT. Its protein is CASSLGGLAAPQHF.

The chain carries TRBV5-1 and TRBJ2-7; perhaps D is TRBD1 or TRBD2 (6 bases each). CDR1 and CDR2 from the germline V gene are SGHRS and YFSETQ. V was trimmed by 3 bases and J by 7 bases, leaving 11 bases between them. CDR3 length: 12 amino acids. CDR3 loop: CASSSKGGEQYF. The CDR3 nucleotides are TGCGCCAGCAGCTCCAAGGGGGGAGAGCAGTACTTC.

The CDR3: CASSLRLAGENIQYF. The CDR3 coding sequence is TGTGCCAGCAGCTTGCGGCTAGCGGGGGAAAACATTCAGTACTTC. The V gene is TRBV7-2, the J gene TRBJ2-4; 10 bases map to TRBD2. Germline V gene lookup returns CDR1 SGHTA and CDR2 FQGNSA. Trimming at V came to 3 bases and at J to 5 bases, leaving 4 bases not matched to a gene. This CDR3 has 15 residues.